The rows below give T cell receptor beta chains drawn from one sample of a study of blood T cell repertoires in COVID-19. Data came from immunoSEQ multiplex PCR; TCRdb stores just in-frame clones and leaves some out. Of about 240,000 clones listed, less than 90% are singletons. Source material: peripheral blood. These TCRs come from a man aged 55 to 70 with acute or convalescent COVID-19. Each CDR3 is given with its conserved first and last residue. The D gene is left open where the match is weak. Clone sizes are given selectively: once, few, many, or a class where the clone is expanded.

abundance	v_gene	d_gene	j_gene	CDR3nt	CDR3aa
.	TRBV9	TRBD1	TRBJ2-2	TGTGCCAGCAGCGTAGGGGGACAGGGACTCGGGGAGCTGTTTTTT	CASSVGGQGLGELFF
.	TRBV28	.	TRBJ1-2	TGTGCCAGCAGCCGGCCGGGAGCGGGGGACTATGGCTACACCTTC	CASSRPGAGDYGYTF
.	TRBV2	.	TRBJ2-3	TGTGCCAGCAGTGAAGGGCTCATCACAGATACGCAGTATTTT	CASSEGLITDTQYF
.	TRBV5-6	TRBD1	TRBJ1-5	TGTGCCAGCAGCTGGCAGGGACAGATGAATCAGCCCCAGCATTTT	CASSWQGQMNQPQHF
.	TRBV29-1	TRBD1	TRBJ1-3	TGCAGCGCCCAGACAGGGATCTCTGGAAACACCATATATTTT	CSAQTGISGNTIYF
.	TRBV28	.	TRBJ2-1	TGTGCCAGCAGCTTAGGTGGTGGGAGGACCTACAATGAGCAGTTCTTC	CASSLGGGRTYNEQFF
.	TRBV9	TRBD1	TRBJ2-1	TGTGCCAGCAGCCCCCAGGACAGGGTTATTTACAATGAGCAGTTCTTC	CASSPQDRVIYNEQFF
.	TRBV24-1	.	TRBJ2-1	TGTGCCACCAGTGATCAGACTGGGAGCTCCTACAATGAGCAGTTCTTC	CATSDQTGSSYNEQFF
.	TRBV9	TRBD1	TRBJ2-2	TGTGCCAGCAGCGTAGTTGGGACAGCTAACACCGGGGAGCTGTTTTTT	CASSVVGTANTGELFF
.	TRBV28	.	TRBJ2-7	TGTGCCAGCAGTCCCACGCAGATCCAGGGGAGGGGCGAGCAGTACTTC	CASSPTQIQGRGEQYF
.	TRBV11-2	.	TRBJ1-2	TGTGCCAGCAGCTTGAGACAGGCGGTTAACTATGGCTACACCTTC	CASSLRQAVNYGYTF
.	TRBV6-2/TRBV6-3	.	TRBJ1-1	TGTGCCAGCAGCCCCCTGGGGGGAGGCACTGAAGCTTTCTTT	CASSPLGGGTEAFF
.	TRBV5-6	TRBD1	TRBJ1-2	TGTGCCAGCAGCCCCCAGACAGGGTGGAATGGCTACACCTTC	CASSPQTGWNGYTF
.	TRBV7-9	.	TRBJ2-2	TGTGCCAGCAGCCCTGACTTGAACACCGGGGAGCTGTTTTTT	CASSPDLNTGELFF
.	TRBV4-3	TRBD1	TRBJ2-5	TGCGCCAGCAGCCAGGAAAGGACAGGGTTGGAAGAGACCCAGTACTTC	CASSQERTGLEETQYF
.	TRBV27	TRBD1	TRBJ1-2	TGTGCCAGCAGTTCCTCTACCCCCGGGACAGGGAATGGCTACACCTTC	CASSSSTPGTGNGYTF
.	TRBV5-1	TRBD1	TRBJ2-5	TGCGCCAGTTCCGGGACAGGGGGAGAAGAGACCCAGTACTTC	CASSGTGGEETQYF
once	TRBV19	.	TRBJ2-7	TGTGCCAGTATTGAGGGAAACGAGCAGTACTTC	CASIEGNEQYF
.	TRBV7-8	.	TRBJ1-2	TGTGCCAGCAGCTTAGCGGGGCAGACTAACTATGGCTACACCTTC	CASSLAGQTNYGYTF
.	TRBV30	TRBD1	TRBJ2-7	TGTGCCTGGAGTAGGGGACAGACAGGGCAGGCGCCCTACGAGCAGTACTTC	CAWSRGQTGQAPYEQYF
.	TRBV11-2	TRBD2	TRBJ2-7	TGTGCCAGCAGCTTCCGGACTAGCGGGAGAAGGTACGAGCAGTACTTC	CASSFRTSGRRYEQYF
.	TRBV11-2	.	TRBJ2-7	TGTGCCAGCAGCTTAGAGTCAACTACCTACGAGCAGTACTTC	CASSLESTTYEQYF
.	TRBV27	.	TRBJ2-5	TGTGCCAGCTCCCCCCGACCCGGAGTTGGAGAGACCCAGTACTTC	CASSPRPGVGETQYF
once	TRBV28	.	TRBJ2-7	TGTGCCAGCAGTTTACAGTCAATCACCTACGAGCAGTACTTC	CASSLQSITYEQYF
.	TRBV4-2	.	TRBJ1-3	TGTGCCAGCAGCCAACCGGTAGAAACTGGAAACACCATATATTTT	CASSQPVETGNTIYF
.	TRBV30	.	TRBJ1-2	TGTGCCTGGAGCCGACAGGTCGGTGCCAGCTACACCTTC	CAWSRQVGASYTF
.	TRBV3-1/TRBV3-2	.	TRBJ2-1	TGTGCCAGCAGCCAAGGGAGCGGTTCCTACAATGAGCAGTTCTTC	CASSQGSGSYNEQFF
.	TRBV3-1/TRBV3-2	TRBD1	TRBJ2-7	TGTGCCAGCAGCCTGATACCGGGACAGGGTTCCTACGAGCAGTACTTC	CASSLIPGQGSYEQYF
.	TRBV3-1/TRBV3-2	.	TRBJ2-4	TGTGCCAGCAGCCAAAACGGTGAATGGTGGAGATCCAAAAACATTCAGTACTTC	CASSQNGEWWRSKNIQYF
.	TRBV5-3	TRBD1	TRBJ2-7	TGTGCCAGAAGTGACCTTAACCGGGACAGAACATCCTACGAGCAGTACTTC	CARSDLNRDRTSYEQYF
.	TRBV6-6	.	TRBJ2-5	TGTGCCAGCAGTCTCTTGACAGGGACCTTCGGGGGAGAGACCCAGTACTTC	CASSLLTGTFGGETQYF
.	TRBV5-8	.	TRBJ1-1	TGTGCCAGCAGCTTGCGGGTTAACACTGAAGCTTTCTTT	CASSLRVNTEAFF
few	TRBV27	TRBD2	TRBJ2-7	TGTGCCAGCAGTTTAAAAGTTAGCGGGAGCTACGAGCAGTACTTC	CASSLKVSGSYEQYF
.	TRBV18	TRBD2	TRBJ2-7	TGTGCCAGCTCACAAGGACTAGCGGGAGACGGTAGGGAGCAGTACTTC	CASSQGLAGDGREQYF
.	TRBV6-2/TRBV6-3	.	TRBJ1-4	TGTGCCAGCAGTCCACCCGGACGGGATAATGAAAAACTGTTTTTT	CASSPPGRDNEKLFF
.	TRBV6-2/TRBV6-3	.	TRBJ1-4	TGTGCCAGCAGCCCATCCAGAAATCTTAATGAAAAACTGTTTTTT	CASSPSRNLNEKLFF
.	TRBV5-1	.	TRBJ1-5	TGCGCCAGCAGCTTGGCCGGCGGCGGGCAGCCCCAGCATTTT	CASSLAGGGQPQHF